What follows are 25 T cell receptor beta chains derived from one specimen sequenced in a study of OX40 agonist ivuxolimab in advanced cancers. The receptor library was made with the immunoSEQ multiplex PCR assay. The table was pulled from immuneACCESS by TCRdb, which kept in-frame rearrangements only. Such tables lose some clones; where checked, under half of the loss comes from unresolved V genes, and the rest has no known cause. The sample yields approximately 66,000 clones; about 86% were counted once. The ten largest clones capture approximately 0.75% of the sample. The material sequenced was CD4+ or CD8+ T cells sorted from blood, taken in a trial of the OX40 agonist ivuxolimab. The receptors were sampled from an adult with an advanced solid tumor such as melanoma, head and neck, liver or kidney cancer.

The chain has TRBV10-3 and TRBJ2-5; no firm D call. V was shortened by 2 bases and J by 1 base, with 11 bases between the two germline ends. The CDR3 contains 15 residues. Germline V gives CDR1 ENHRY, CDR2 SYGVKD. The CDR3 protein is CAISEIVVGQETQYF. For the CDR3, the DNA is TGTGCCATCAGTGAGATAGTAGTAGGCCAAGAGACCCAGTACTTC.

CDR3 loop: CSASDRELAFF. CDR3 nucleotide sequence: TGCAGCGCCTCAGACAGGGAGCTTGCTTTCTTT. The chain uses TRBV29-1 and TRBJ1-1; 7 bases align to TRBD1. CDR1 SQVTM and CDR2 ANQGSEA come from the germline V gene. J was trimmed by 11 bases and V by 7 bases; bases with no gene match: 10. CDR3 size: 11 residues.

The chain carries TRBV6-5 and TRBJ1-1, with D possibly being TRBD1 (6 bases). V gave up 7 bases and J gave up 2 bases, with 17 bases separating them. Germline CDR1 reads MNHEY; CDR2 reads SVGAGI. The CDR3 consists of 15 residues. CDR3 protein: CASIFGKQGNTEAFF. In DNA, the CDR3 is TGTGCCAGCATTTTTGGGAAACAGGGAAACACTGAAGCTTTCTTT.

This chain connects TRBV10-3 to TRBJ1-5; 7 nucleotides agree with TRBD1. The V and J ends lost 2 bases and 3 bases, in that order; junction bases with no gene match: 4. Germline V gene data show CDR1 as ENHRY and CDR2 as SYGVKD. CDR3 length equals 15 residues. The CDR3, as DNA: TGTGCCATCAGTGAGGACAGGGAGGTCAATCAGCCCCAGCATTTT. This codes for CAISEDREVNQPQHF.

In its sample, this clone was seen once. The CDR3 bases are TGCAGCGTTGTGACAGGAGGGGAGACCCAGTACTTC. This codes for CSVVTGGETQYF. V gene TRBV29-1 combines with J gene TRBJ2-5, with D possibly called TRBD1 or TRBD2 (6 bases each). CDR3 length: 12 residues. Germline V gives CDR1 SQVTM, CDR2 ANQGSEA. The V end lost 4 bases, the J end lost 5 bases, and 11 bases lay between the germline ends.

V usage is TRBV10-2 and J usage is TRBJ2-1; D tentatively reads TRBD1 or TRBD2 (6 bases each). The ends were cut back, 4 bases at V and 7 bases at J, with 14 bases in the middle. The CDR3 length is 14 residues. Germline CDR1 and CDR2: WSHSY and SAAADI. CDR3 in DNA: TGCGCCAGCAGTGTCGGGGGCAGGGGAAATGAGCAGTTCTTC. Encoded protein: CASSVGGRGNEQFF.

V and J are TRBV6-1 and TRBJ2-6, with D uncertain. CDR1 and CDR2 from the germline V gene are MNHNS and SASEGT. This CDR3 contains 13 residues. The V and J ends lost 6 bases and 1 base respectively, with 4 bases between them. The chain's CDR3 is CASSLSGANVLTF. The CDR3 nucleotides are TGTGCCAGCAGCCTATCTGGGGCCAACGTCCTGACTTTC.

The chain has TRBV6-5 and TRBJ1-6; 7 positions agree with TRBD1. The CDR3 consists of 14 residues. V shed 6 bases, J shed 6 bases, and the junction held 5 bases outside the gene matches. The V gene's germline CDR1 is MNHEY and CDR2 SVGAGI. CDR3 nucleotide sequence: TGTGCCAGCAGCTCAGGGGGTAGTAATTCACCCCTCCACTTT. Translated: CASSSGGSNSPLHF.

The J gene is TRBJ2-7, the V gene TRBV2; TRBD2 matches 10 bases. The CDR3 runs to 18 residues. Looked up from germline, CDR1 is SNHLY and CDR2 is FYNNEI. The V gene end was trimmed by 7 bases and the J gene end by 1 base; junction bases not matched to a gene: 16. This CDR3 reads CASTIQGATSGFSYEQYF. CDR3 nucleotides: TGTGCCAGCACTATACAGGGCGCGACTAGCGGGTTTTCCTACGAGCAGTACTTC.

This rearrangement joins TRBV19 to TRBJ2-2; TRBD2 might be the D (6 bases). CDR3 size: 15 residues. CDR1 LNHDA and CDR2 SQIVND come from the germline V gene (reference sequence). Trimming removed 6 bases at V and 6 bases at J, with 17 bases between. CDR3 sequence reads: CASSGAGKKAGELFF. The CDR3 DNA follows: TGTGCCAGTAGCGGGGCGGGAAAAAAGGCCGGGGAGCTGTTTTTT.

The rearrangement joins TRBV7-3 to TRBJ1-1; D not resolved. V lost 10 bases to trimming and J lost 8 bases, with 8 bases between them. Looked up from germline, CDR1 is SGHTA and CDR2 is FQGTGA. This CDR3 contains 9 residues. In nucleotides, the CDR3 is TGTGCCAACCCCTCCGAAGCTTTCTTT. As protein: CANPSEAFF.

This chain joins TRBV10-2 and TRBJ2-7, with D tentatively TRBD1 (6 bases). This CDR3 is 15 amino acids long. V shed 0 bases and J shed 9 bases, with 18 bases lying between them. Germline CDR1 is WSHSY and CDR2 is SAAADI. CDR3: CASSESKGLGARQYF. Written as DNA, the CDR3 is TGCGCCAGCAGTGAGTCGAAGGGGTTGGGGGCAAGGCAGTACTTC.

This chain joins TRBV5-1 and TRBJ1-2, with D unresolved. V lost 1 base, J lost 7 bases, and 14 bases lay in between. Germline V lookup: CDR1 SGHRS, CDR2 YFSETQ. This CDR3 has 14 residues. The CDR3 nucleotides read TGCGCCAGCAGCTTGTCACCGGGCCAGGCTGGCTACACCTTC. Amino acid sequence: CASSLSPGQAGYTF.

The rearrangement joins TRBV7-9 to TRBJ2-3; 14 bases fit TRBD2. The ends lost 3 bases at V and 0 bases at J; junction bases unmatched: 5. Germline V gene sequence: CDR1 SEHNR, CDR2 FQNEAQ (reference sequence). The CDR3 is made up of 18 amino acids. The CDR3 nucleotides are TGTGCCAGCAGCTTGGGACTAGCGGGGGCTTTTAGCACAGATACGCAGTATTTT. Translation: CASSLGLAGAFSTDTQYF.

The chain employs TRBV13 and TRBJ2-2; 9 nucleotides line up with TRBD2. CDR3 size: 17 residues. The ends lost 5 bases at V and 4 bases at J; junction bases unmatched: 11. The V gene's germline CDR1 is PRHDT and CDR2 FYEKMQ (reference sequence). The CDR3 spells CASSPERTSVITGELFF. As DNA, the CDR3 is TGTGCCAGCAGCCCAGAAAGGACTAGCGTAATCACCGGGGAGCTGTTTTTT.

Only one count was recorded for this clone. The rearrangement links TRBV10-3 to TRBJ2-7, with TRBD1 matching over 8 bases. With 4 bases clipped from V and 7 bases from J, the junction kept 0 bases outside the gene matches. The CDR3 has 11 amino acids. Germline CDR1 ENHRY, CDR2 SYGVKD. The CDR3 spells CAISGTGEQYF. CDR3 DNA: TGTGCCATCAGTGGGACAGGGGAGCAGTACTTC.

This clone was detected only a few times. This chain joins TRBV5-1 and TRBJ2-7; TRBD1 is a possible D gene (6 bases). CDR3 size: 15 residues. Trimming shortened V by 3 bases and J by 6 bases, and 19 bases separated the two germline ends. Looked up from germline, CDR1 is SGHRS and CDR2 is YFSETQ. The CDR3 protein is CASSSLQGGSGEQYF. DNA for the CDR3: TGCGCCAGCAGCTCTCTCCAAGGGGGTTCAGGCGAGCAGTACTTC.

This chain links TRBV7-9 with TRBJ2-6; D gene unclear. V was shortened by 7 bases and J by 0 bases, with 16 bases between the two germline ends. The CDR3 length is 17 residues. Germline values: CDR1 SEHNR, CDR2 FQNEAQ (reference sequence). DNA for the CDR3: TGTGCCAGCAACTATGGACGCCAAGTCTCTGGGGCCAACGTCCTGACTTTC. Translating gives CASNYGRQVSGANVLTF.

This clone was counted once. The gene calls are TRBV10-3 and TRBJ2-5; D remains ambiguous. The DNA matches TRBJ2-7 better at its end, which makes the J call doubtful. This CDR3 comprises 14 residues. CDR1 and CDR2 (germline): ENHRY, SYGVKD. This chain's CDR3 is CAISASGSSYEQYF. CDR3 coding DNA: TGTGCCATCAGTGCCTCAGGCAGCTCCTACGAGCAGTACTTC.

V gene TRBV5-6 combines with J gene TRBJ1-3; no clear D gene. Germline CDR1 is SGHDT and CDR2 is YYEEEE. The CDR3 totals 13 residues. With 4 bases removed from V and 0 bases from J, the gap between germline ends came to 5 bases. The CDR3 spells CASSPSSGNTIYF. The CDR3 nucleotides are TGTGCCAGCAGCCCTTCCTCTGGAAACACCATATATTTT.

This clone was found once. The J gene is TRBJ2-7, the V gene TRBV18, with 10 bases lining up with TRBD1. The germline V gene encodes CDR1 KGHSH and CDR2 LQKENI. V shed 3 bases, J shed 4 bases, and the junction held 12 bases outside the gene matches. The CDR3 loop spans 17 amino acids. The CDR3 sequence is CASSPPRGRDRGYEQYF. The CDR3 DNA sequence: TGTGCCAGCTCACCTCCCCGAGGCAGGGACAGGGGATACGAGCAGTACTTC.

The chain is built from TRBV19 and TRBJ1-5; the match to TRBD1 covers 8 bases. Germline trimming cut 3 bases from V and 2 bases from J; bases unmatched to any gene: 3. The CDR3 has 15 amino acids. CDR1 and CDR2 from the germline V gene are LNHDA and SQIVND (reference sequence). The CDR3 region is CASSIIRGRNQPQHF. CDR3 sequence (DNA): TGTGCCAGTAGTATCATCAGGGGGCGCAATCAGCCCCAGCATTTT. The full variable domain, in which reference TRBV19 and TRBJ1-5 provide the parts outside the CDR3, is DGGITQSPKYLFRKEGQNVTLSCEQNLNHDAMYWYRQDPGQGLRLIYYSQIVNDFQKGDIAEGYSVSREKKESFPLTVTSAQKNPTAFYLCASSIIRGRNQPQHFGDGTRLSIL.

This chain joins TRBV7-6 and TRBJ2-1; D might be TRBD1 (5 bases). Germline assignment: CDR1 SGHVS and CDR2 FNYEAQ. The CDR3 has 13 residues. The V end was cut by 2 bases, the J end by 6 bases, with 8 bases between. CDR3 protein: CASSLRGFNEQFF. CDR3 nucleotide sequence: TGTGCCAGCAGCTTAAGGGGTTTCAATGAGCAGTTCTTC.

This chain connects TRBV6-1 to TRBJ1-2, with 8 bases lining up with TRBD1. Germline lookup yields CDR1 MNHNS and CDR2 SASEGT. CDR3 length: 15 amino acids. Trimming at V came to 2 bases and at J to 3 bases, leaving 5 bases not matched to a gene. This CDR3 reads CASSETRGQDYGYTF. The CDR3 bases are TGTGCCAGCAGTGAAACCAGGGGGCAGGACTATGGCTACACCTTC.

This chain uses TRBV5-8 with TRBJ2-5; 7 bases fit TRBD1. Germline CDR1 reads SGHTS; CDR2 reads YDEGEE. This CDR3 comprises 15 residues. V lost 0 bases and J lost 3; bases outside the gene matches: 5. CDR3 sequence (DNA): TGTGCCAGCAGCTTGGACAGGGGCCCAGAAGAGACCCAGTACTTC. This gives the protein CASSLDRGPEETQYF.